The next 15 T cell receptor beta chains were all read from a single sample in a study of blood T cell repertoires in COVID-19. TCRdb's copy holds only in-frame clones and misses some; the assay was immunoSEQ multiplex PCR. The sample yields roughly 340,000 clones, roughly nine tenths seen once. Sequenced sample: peripheral blood. These receptors all come from a woman in her twenties or thirties with COVID-19, enrolled during active disease.

The chain recombines TRBV11-2 with TRBJ1-2, with TRBD1 as a possible D gene (6 bases). Trimming took 3 bases from V and 2 from J, leaving 10 bases between them. The CDR3 extends over 14 amino acids. Germline values: CDR1 SGHAT, CDR2 FQNNGV. The chain's CDR3 is CASSFGGRNYGYTF. The CDR3 region has the DNA TGTGCCAGCAGCTTCGGGGGGCGCAACTATGGCTACACCTTC. Combining the CDR3 with reference TRBV11-2 and TRBJ1-2 gives the whole variable domain EAGVAQSPRYKIIEKRQSVAFWCNPISGHATLYWYQQILGQGPKLLIQFQNNGVVDDSQLPKDRFSAERLKGVDSTLKIQPAKLEDSAVYLCASSFGGRNYGYTFGSGTRLTVV.

This clone was seen a handful of times. This chain links TRBV7-8 with TRBJ1-1; 8 nucleotides align to TRBD1. The ends lost 5 bases at V and 4 bases at J; junction bases unmatched: 6. The CDR3 is 14 residues long. CDR1 is SGHVS, CDR2 FQNEAQ, per germline. In DNA, the CDR3 is TGTGCCAGCAGCCCAATCAGGGGGCCCACTGAAGCTTTCTTT. Translation gives CASSPIRGPTEAFF. The variable domain in full, with the rest retrieved from reference TRBV7-8 and TRBJ1-1, is GAGVSQSPRYKVAKRGQDVALRCDPISGHVSLFWYQQALGQGPEFLTYFQNEAQLDKSGLPSDRFFAERPEGSVSTLKIQRTQQEDSAVYLCASSPIRGPTEAFFGQGTRLTVV.

V usage is TRBV4-3 and J usage is TRBJ2-3; D call uncertain. The CDR3 consists of 15 residues. V was clipped by 0 bases and J by 4 bases, with 11 bases between them. Germline V gene sequence: CDR1 LGHNA, CDR2 YSLEER. The CDR3 region has the DNA TGCGCCAGCAGCCAAGACCGTTATGTTTCAGATACGCAGTATTTT. Translated: CASSQDRYVSDTQYF.

This chain links TRBV27 with TRBJ1-4; the match to TRBD1 covers 7 bases. The CDR3 length is 16 residues. Per the germline V gene, CDR1 is MNHEY and CDR2 is SMNVEV (reference sequence). Losses at the gene ends were 8 bases for V and 0 bases for J; bases not matched to a gene: 9. The CDR3 loop reads CASCSGQNPTNEKLFF. The CDR3 DNA reads as TGTGCCAGCTGCTCGGGACAGAACCCAACTAATGAAAAACTGTTTTTT.

The chain couples TRBV5-1 to TRBJ2-7; TRBD1 aligns across 7 bases. Germline CDR1 and CDR2: SGHRS and YFSETQ. CDR3 length: 15 residues. Trimming removed 4 bases from V and 3 bases from J; junction bases left unmatched: 10. CDR3 sequence (DNA): TGCGCCAGCAGCGAACGACAGGGTGGATACTACGAGCAGTACTTC. As protein: CASSERQGGYYEQYF.

The chain joins TRBV7-9 to TRBJ1-1; weak D call: TRBD1 (6 bases). CDR1 and CDR2 from the germline V gene are SEHNR and FQNEAQ (reference sequence). The V end lost 6 bases, the J end lost 3 bases, and 14 bases lay between the germline ends. This CDR3 contains 14 residues. The CDR3: CASRPTGMDTEAFF. CDR3 nucleotide sequence: TGTGCCAGCAGACCTACAGGGATGGACACTGAAGCTTTCTTT.

V usage is TRBV6-2 or TRBV6-3 and J usage is TRBJ1-2; the match to TRBD1 covers 7 bases. The V gene's germline CDR1 is MNHEY and CDR2 SVGEGT. The CDR3 sequence is 17 residues long. Losses at the gene ends were 5 bases for V and 0 bases for J; bases not matched to a gene: 12. The CDR3: CASSQSRQGQANYGYTF. CDR3 coding DNA: TGTGCCAGCAGTCAATCACGACAGGGCCAGGCTAACTATGGCTACACCTTC.

The CDR3 DNA reads as TGTGCCAGCAGTCCAGGGGGCTACTATGGCTACACCTTC. Translating it yields CASSPGGYYGYTF. The chain has TRBV6-5 and TRBJ1-2, with 8 bases fitting TRBD1. Germline V gene sequence: CDR1 MNHEY, CDR2 SVGAGI. This CDR3 is 13 amino acids long. Trimming cost V 5 bases and J 3 bases; bases outside gene matches: 2.

The gene calls are TRBV11-2 and TRBJ2-1, with D uncertain. The CDR3 covers 12 residues. Trimming pared 11 bases from V and 4 bases from J, leaving 12 bases between. The germline CDR1 and CDR2 sequences are SGHAT and FQNNGV. The CDR3 spells CADSADYNEQFF. In nucleotides, the CDR3 is TGTGCCGACTCGGCAGATTACAATGAGCAGTTCTTC.

This clone was recorded only once. The chain is built from TRBV19 and TRBJ1-2; TRBD1 matches 9 bases. Trimming at V came to 7 bases and at J to 7 bases, leaving 13 bases not matched to a gene. CDR3 size: 15 residues. The germline gives CDR1 LNHDA, CDR2 SQIVND (reference sequence). CDR3: CASTRRTGDFSGYTF. The CDR3, as DNA: TGTGCCAGTACCAGGAGGACAGGGGATTTTAGTGGCTACACCTTC.

The count of this clone is one. Relative to the germline gene, one junction end is altered; a read error may explain this. V is TRBV24-1 and J is TRBJ2-1; 7 bases line up with TRBD2. Germline V lookup: CDR1 KGHDR, CDR2 SFDVKD. The CDR3 sequence is 14 residues long. The CDR3 here is CATTDGGSIDEQFF. CDR3 in DNA: TGTGCCACCACTGATGGCGGGAGTATAGATGAGCAGTTCTTC.

This clone appeared once. This chain connects TRBV9 to TRBJ2-3, with 8 bases aligning to TRBD2. The CDR3 length is 16 residues. The germline V gene has CDR1 SGDLS and CDR2 YYNGEE. With V trimmed by 0 bases and J by 2 bases, 5 bases remained unmatched. DNA for the CDR3: TGTGCCAGCAGCGTAGGCCTACTAGCGGACACAGATACGCAGTATTTT. Its protein product is CASSVGLLADTDTQYF.

The chain links TRBV13 to TRBJ2-2; the match to TRBD2 covers 16 bases. V trimming: 5 bases; J trimming: 4 bases; junction bases outside the gene matches: 7. Germline V lookup: CDR1 PRHDT, CDR2 FYEKMQ (reference sequence). The CDR3 runs 18 residues. In DNA form, the CDR3 reads TGTGCCAGCAGCCAGGGACTAGCGGGAGGGCCCGGCACCGGGGAGCTGTTTTTT. Translation: CASSQGLAGGPGTGELFF. The full variable domain, with the rest looked up from reference TRBV13 and TRBJ2-2, is AAGVIQSPRHLIKEKRETATLKCYPIPRHDTVYWYQQGPGQDPQFLISFYEKMQSDKGSIPDRFSAQQFSDYHSELNMSSLELGDSALYFCASSQGLAGGPGTGELFFGEGSRLTVL.

The chain has TRBV5-1 and TRBJ1-3; D call uncertain. The CDR3 has 15 amino acids. Deletions cut 0 bases from V and 3 bases from J, with 10 bases between. Germline V gene lookup returns CDR1 SGHRS and CDR2 YFSETQ. The CDR3 region has the DNA TGCGCCAGCAGCTTGGATGAGGGCAGTGGAAACACCATATATTTT. It translates to CASSLDEGSGNTIYF.

In this sample, this clone turned up once. The chain is built from TRBV5-6 and TRBJ2-1; tentatively, D is TRBD1 (6 bases). Trimming took 1 base from V and 12 from J, leaving 14 bases between them. CDR1 and CDR2 from the germline V gene are SGHDT and YYEEEE. The CDR3 is 13 residues long. Here the CDR3 reads CASSLMWQGMQFF. The CDR3 DNA reads TGTGCCAGCAGCTTGATGTGGCAGGGGATGCAGTTCTTC.